These T cell receptor beta chains were read from a single sample in a study of control samples from healthy donors and cancer patients. Assay: immunoSEQ multiplex PCR; the TCRdb copy retains only in-frame clones and omits some. The data show 150,000 or so clones, approximately 92% seen once. Sequencing was carried out using blood. The receptors shown here come from a woman in her 50s in good health. Each CDR3 is given with its conserved first and last residue. Fields, in order: D gene, J gene, V gene, clone size, CDR3 DNA, CDR3 protein. The D gene is left open where the match is weak. Clone size is stated in some rows and not others, as once, few, many or a class when expanded.

D: -; J: TRBJ2-7; V: TRBV6-5; size: -; DNA: TGTGCCAGCAGAGGAGGGGGAGCATACAGGTACGAGCAGTACTTC; CDR3: CASRGGGAYRYEQYF
D: TRBD2; J: TRBJ2-2; V: TRBV4-2; size: -; DNA: TGTGCCAGCAGCCTAGGACTAGCGGACACCGGGGAGCTGTTTTTT; CDR3: CASSLGLADTGELFF
D: -; J: TRBJ2-1; V: TRBV7-9; size: -; DNA: TGTGCCAGCAGCTTAATACTACTTATCTACAATGAGCAGTTCTTC; CDR3: CASSLILLIYNEQFF
D: -; J: TRBJ1-2; V: TRBV5-6; size: -; DNA: TGTGCCAGCAGCGGGAGAAGGGGCTACACCTTC; CDR3: CASSGRRGYTF
D: TRBD1; J: TRBJ1-6; V: TRBV25-1; size: -; DNA: TGTGCCAGCAGTGAATCGTCCGGGACAGGGGTGAATTCACCCCTCCACTTT; CDR3: CASSESSGTGVNSPLHF
D: -; J: TRBJ1-4; V: TRBV5-4; size: -; DNA: TGTGCCAGCAGCTTGAGGGTGGGTGAAAAACTGTTTTTT; CDR3: CASSLRVGEKLFF
D: -; J: TRBJ1-6; V: TRBV6-5; size: -; DNA: TGTGCCAGCAGCAACAGGGCTTCACCCCTCCACTTT; CDR3: CASSNRASPLHF
D: TRBD2; J: TRBJ2-1; V: TRBV28; size: -; DNA: TGTGCCAGCAGTCCCCTCAGCGGGGGGACCTACAATGAGCAGTTCTTC; CDR3: CASSPLSGGTYNEQFF
D: -; J: TRBJ2-7; V: TRBV6-5; size: -; DNA: TGTGCCAGCAGTTCCGCACGGGGGGGACAGTCCTACGAGCAGTACTTC; CDR3: CASSSARGGQSYEQYF
D: -; J: TRBJ2-6; V: TRBV15; size: once; DNA: TGTGCCACCAGCGGGTCGCAAGGAGAGGACTATTCTGGGGCCAACGTCCTGACTTTC; CDR3: CATSGSQGEDYSGANVLTF